These T cell receptor beta chains were read from a single sample in a study of shared clonotypes between healthy human individuals. Measured with immunoSEQ multiplex PCR; TCRdb has only the in-frame clones, and not every one. The table has over 95,000 clones, about 63% seen once. Sequencing input: memory CD8+ T cells sorted from blood. Receptors were obtained from a woman younger than 45 in good health. Both conserved end residues are part of each CDR3. D genes are given only for firm matches. Size values are once, few and many counts, or a class for expanded clones, and some rows have none.

TGTGCCAGCAGCTGGGACATTGGCGAGCAGTACTTC	CASSWDIGEQYF	12	TRBV5-4	TRBJ2-7	-	-
TGCGCCAGCAGCCCCGAGGGGGCGCCTGGCTACACCTTC	CASSPEGAPGYTF	13	TRBV5-1	TRBJ1-2	TRBD1	-
TGTGCCAGCAGTTATGGGGGGGAGAATTCACCCCTCCACTTT	CASSYGGENSPLHF	14	TRBV6-5	TRBJ1-6	-	many
TGTGCCAGCAGCGCGAGACTAGCGGAAGAGACCCAGTACTTC	CASSARLAEETQYF	14	TRBV9	TRBJ2-5	TRBD2	-
TGTGCCAGCAGCTTAGGCAATGAGCAGTTCTTC	CASSLGNEQFF	11	TRBV7-9	TRBJ2-1	-	few
TGTGCCAGCAGCTTAATGGCCACAGCCCTAGATACGCAGTATTTT	CASSLMATALDTQYF	15	TRBV11-1	TRBJ2-3	-	-
TGTGCCAGCAGCTTACCCCTTAGCCTCCTCCGGGAGCTGTTTTTT	CASSLPLSLLRELFF	15	TRBV7-9	TRBJ2-2	-	-
TGTGCCAGCTCACCACGGGCTTGGCGGGAGGGATTTTTGGATGAGCAGTTCTTC	CASSPRAWREGFLDEQFF	18	TRBV18	TRBJ2-1	TRBD2	-
TGCGCCAGCAGCCCACGAACCGGGGAGCTGTTTTTT	CASSPRTGELFF	12	TRBV4-1	TRBJ2-2	-	-
TGCACCAGCACATCGGGCAGCGGGAGTACCTACGAGCAGTACTTC	CTSTSGSGSTYEQYF	15	TRBV1	TRBJ2-7	-	-
TGCAGCGTTGAAGTGGCCATGAACATTCAGTACTTC	CSVEVAMNIQYF	12	TRBV29-1	TRBJ2-4	-	-
TGTGCCAGCAGCTCTGGACCGGCGAACCGCTACGAGCAGTACTTC	CASSSGPANRYEQYF	15	TRBV7-8	TRBJ2-7	-	many
TGTGCCAGCAGTTTTGGTAGCCCGATCTACAATGAGCAGTTCTTC	CASSFGSPIYNEQFF	15	TRBV28	TRBJ2-1	-	-
TGTGCCAGTAGTATTCTAGCGGGAGAAGGCACAGATACGCAGTATTTT	CASSILAGEGTDTQYF	16	TRBV19	TRBJ2-3	TRBD2	many
TGTGCCAGTAGTATTTGGGGGAGTCAGAATCAGCCCCAGCATTTT	CASSIWGSQNQPQHF	15	TRBV19	TRBJ1-5	-	-
TGCGCCAGCAGTGATTTACAGGCGAACTACGAGCAGTACTTC	CASSDLQANYEQYF	14	TRBV10-2	TRBJ2-7	-	-
TGTGCCAGCAGCTTAACGGGAGTGGGTACGCAGTATTTT	CASSLTGVGTQYF	13	TRBV7-3	TRBJ2-3	-	-
TGTGCCATCAGCTCTGCGCTAGCGGGAGTTTCCTACGAGCAGTACTTC	CAISSALAGVSYEQYF	16	TRBV10-3	TRBJ2-7	TRBD2	-
TGTGCCAGCAGCTTCGGCGGACTAGCGGGAGTTAATCCAGATACGCAGTATTTT	CASSFGGLAGVNPDTQYF	18	TRBV13	TRBJ2-3	TRBD2	many
TGTGCCAGCAGTGACTCGTCGGGAGCTTCGTCCGAGCAGTACTTC	CASSDSSGASSEQYF	15	TRBV6-1	TRBJ2-7	-	-
TGTGCCAGCAGTGAAGGAGCTGTACCCTCCTACGAGCAGTACTTC	CASSEGAVPSYEQYF	15	TRBV2	TRBJ2-7	-	once
TGTGCCAGCAGTTCCGCGTGGACCCCAAGCGGAAACATTCAGTACTTC	CASSSAWTPSGNIQYF	16	TRBV27	TRBJ2-4	-	-
TGCGCCAGCAGCCAAGTGGCCAGCGCTCACTACGAGCAGTACTTC	CASSQVASAHYEQYF	15	TRBV4-1	TRBJ2-7	-	-
TGTGCCAGCAGCTTAGTGGGAGCGGGGACTGAAGCTTTCTTT	CASSLVGAGTEAFF	14	TRBV7-9	TRBJ1-1	-	-
TGTGCCAGTAGTATTAGAGAGACCCAGTACTTC	CASSIRETQYF	11	TRBV19	TRBJ2-5	-	-
TGTGCCAGCAGCTTAAATGAGCAGTTCTTC	CASSLNEQFF	10	TRBV5-4	TRBJ2-1	-	-
TGTGCCAGCAGTTTTTTCACTAGCGGAGGCGGGGAGCTGTTTTTT	CASSFFTSGGGELFF	15	TRBV27	TRBJ2-2	TRBD2	-
TGTGCCAGCAGTTCCGGTCGTAGCTTGAACACTGAAGCTTTCTTT	CASSSGRSLNTEAFF	15	TRBV6-9	TRBJ1-1	-	-
TGCGCCAGCACCCCCGGGACAGGGGGCATCGAGCAGTTCTTC	CASTPGTGGIEQFF	14	TRBV5-1	TRBJ2-1	TRBD1	-
TGTGCCAGCAGTGCAGCCTCGCAGGCACCCTCCTACGAGCAGTACTTC	CASSAASQAPSYEQYF	16	TRBV6-1	TRBJ2-7	-	-
TGTGCCATCAGTGATGGGGGGGTCTCCTACGAGCAGTACTTC	CAISDGGVSYEQYF	14	TRBV10-3	TRBJ2-7	TRBD2	once
TGTGCCAGCAGGGGGGGGCGCGTTGGCGAGCAGTACTTC	CASRGGRVGEQYF	13	TRBV27	TRBJ2-7	-	-
TGTGCCAGTAGTATAGGAGCGTCCCCCTCCTACGAGCAGTACTTC	CASSIGASPSYEQYF	15	TRBV19	TRBJ2-7	-	many
TGTGCCAGCAGCGTAGATCGTGACACGTATAACGAGCAGTACTTC	CASSVDRDTYNEQYF	15	TRBV9	TRBJ2-7	-	-
TGTGCCAGCAACTCAGCCCAACAGGGTGGTCAGCCCCAGCATTTT	CASNSAQQGGQPQHF	15	TRBV6-1	TRBJ1-5	-	-
TGTGCCAGCAGCCAGATACCCTTCGTCAGGGGCCGATTCTTC	CASSQIPFVRGRFF	14	TRBV14	TRBJ2-1	-	-
TGTGCCAGCAGTCCAGACGCGGGTCTCGAGCAGTACTTC	CASSPDAGLEQYF	13	TRBV5-6	TRBJ2-7	-	many
TGTGCCAGTAGTAGGACGGGGGATCAGCCCCAGCATTTT	CASSRTGDQPQHF	13	TRBV19	TRBJ1-5	-	few
TGTGCCAGTACCAAGACAGGCTATGAAGCTTTCTTT	CASTKTGYEAFF	12	TRBV19	TRBJ1-1	-	-
TGTGCCAGCAGTTTTGGGCAGGGGTTGAGATACGAGCAGTACTTC	CASSFGQGLRYEQYF	15	TRBV27	TRBJ2-7	-	-
TGTGCCAGCAGTCACCCAAGATTAGCGGGAGGCTACGAGCAGTACTTC	CASSHPRLAGGYEQYF	16	TRBV7-9	TRBJ2-7	TRBD2	-
TGTGCCAGCAGTTTCACGGGGACGAGTCAGCCCCAGCATTTT	CASSFTGTSQPQHF	14	TRBV27	TRBJ1-5	-	many